This TCR beta chain was profiled in a study of CD8 T cells in ankylosing spondylitis. Germline CDR1 SQVTM, CDR2 ANQGSEA. V was cut by 4 bases and J by 6 bases, with 14 bases left in between. The CDR3 is made up of 13 amino acids. Study-level findings and limits: Some motif variants were previously reported in reactive arthritis synovial fluid and blood.

In TCRdb, the 5' RACE reads were re-called with MiXCR into one record per CDR3 protein. The sample records approximately 240,000 distinct CDR3 sequences, 20% to 30% being singletons. This clonotype has only a few counts. Its cognate antigen is unknown. This receptor was obtained from a male donor with ankylosing spondylitis or in good health (not recorded which). The chain is built from TRBV29-1 and TRBJ2-3, with a weak D call TRBD1 (5 bases). The specimen sequenced was blood, either unsorted or a sorted T cell fraction (not recorded which). The CDR3 DNA reads as TGCAGCGTTGGGGTCAGGGTGCTTGATACGCAGTATTTT. Residues: CSVGVRVLDTQYF.